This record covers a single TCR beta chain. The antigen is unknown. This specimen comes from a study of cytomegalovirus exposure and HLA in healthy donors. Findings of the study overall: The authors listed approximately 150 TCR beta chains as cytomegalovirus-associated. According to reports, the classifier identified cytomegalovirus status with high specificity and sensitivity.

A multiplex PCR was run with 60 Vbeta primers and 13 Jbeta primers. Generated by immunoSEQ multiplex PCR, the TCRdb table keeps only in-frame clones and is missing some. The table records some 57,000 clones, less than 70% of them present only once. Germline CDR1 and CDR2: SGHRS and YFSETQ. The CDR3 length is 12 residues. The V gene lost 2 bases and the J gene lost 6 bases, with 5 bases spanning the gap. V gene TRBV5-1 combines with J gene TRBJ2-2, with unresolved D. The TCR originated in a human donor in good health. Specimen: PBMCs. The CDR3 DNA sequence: TGCGCCAGCAGCTTACTGGCCGGGGAGCTGTTTTTT. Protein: CASSLLAGELFF.